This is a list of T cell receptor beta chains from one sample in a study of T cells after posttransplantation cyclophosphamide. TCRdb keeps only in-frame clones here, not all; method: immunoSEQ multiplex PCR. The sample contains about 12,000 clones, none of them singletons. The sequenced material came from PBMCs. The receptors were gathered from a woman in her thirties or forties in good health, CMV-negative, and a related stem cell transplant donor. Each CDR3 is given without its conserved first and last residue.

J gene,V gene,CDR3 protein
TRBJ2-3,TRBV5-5,ASSLGLVSGDTQY
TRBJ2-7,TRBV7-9,ASSFATGAYEQY
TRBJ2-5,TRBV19,ASSSSAKRETQY
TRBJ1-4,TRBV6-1,ASSERVIGTAEKLF
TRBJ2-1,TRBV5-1,ASSLVLNEQF
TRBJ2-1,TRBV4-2,ASSQRGGHYNEQF
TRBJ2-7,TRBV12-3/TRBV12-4,ASSLRASEEQY
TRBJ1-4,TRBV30,AWRKTGGEKLF
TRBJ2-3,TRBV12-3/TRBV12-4,ASSPRRGQTDTQY
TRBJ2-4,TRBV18,ASSPVTGLAKNIQY
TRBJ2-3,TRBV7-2,ASSRLAGVTDTQY
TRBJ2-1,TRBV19,ASIPTSGGGYNEQF
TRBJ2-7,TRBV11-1,ASRGTEVFGEQY
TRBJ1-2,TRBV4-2,ASSQDGFSGLYGYT
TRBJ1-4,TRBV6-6,ASSYGGEQLF
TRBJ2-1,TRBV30,ACSTGGGHEQF
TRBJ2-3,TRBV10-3,AISEVGGETDTQY
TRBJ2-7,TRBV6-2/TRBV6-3,ASSYAGVRSREQY
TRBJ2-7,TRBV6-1,ASSDWSASSYEQY
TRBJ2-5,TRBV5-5,ASSLSAGRGFIETQY
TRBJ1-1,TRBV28,ASSLPLSSTEAF
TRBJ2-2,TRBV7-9,ATPTPANTGELF
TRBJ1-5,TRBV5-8,ASSRTVSSNQPQH
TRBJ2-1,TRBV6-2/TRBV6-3,ASSYDGSGNEQF
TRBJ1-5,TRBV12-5,ASGLVLGGDRVQPQH
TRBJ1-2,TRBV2,ASRVEQGYYGYT
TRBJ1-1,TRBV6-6,ASSHTRQVAEAF
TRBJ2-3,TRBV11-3,ASSLGRTVTDTQY
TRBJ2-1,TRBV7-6,ASSLQVPEQF
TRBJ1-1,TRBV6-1,ATSRVTEAF
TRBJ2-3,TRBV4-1,ASSQGGQYTDTQY
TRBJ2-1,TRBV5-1,ASSLAPGTGSYEQF
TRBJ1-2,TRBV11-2,ASSLDTATYGYT
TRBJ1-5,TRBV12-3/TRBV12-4,ASSLGQGVSSNQPQH
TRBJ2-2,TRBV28,ASSRLAGISGELF
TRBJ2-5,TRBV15,ATSRGPMETQY
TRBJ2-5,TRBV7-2,ASSGTSGPQETQY
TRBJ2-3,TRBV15,ATSRGTSGATDTQY
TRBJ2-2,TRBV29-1,SVVGQDHTGELF
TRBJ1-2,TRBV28,ASTTDSNYGYT
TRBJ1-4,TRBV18,ASSPAGTGNEKLF
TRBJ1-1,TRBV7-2,ASSLTGTGGAF
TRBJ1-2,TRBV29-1,SVVVKAHNYGYT
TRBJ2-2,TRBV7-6,ASSPTSSTSLAGELF
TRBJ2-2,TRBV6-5,ASRLLTGELF
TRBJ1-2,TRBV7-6,ASSLETGVYGYT
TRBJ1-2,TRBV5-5,ASSLRTGVSGYT